What follows is one T cell receptor beta chain and its context. This sample is part of a study of blood T cell repertoires in COVID-19. In the study overall: Acute-phase and convalescent COVID-19 samples originated in the United States, Italy and Spain.

V shed 6 bases and J shed 6 bases, with 13 bases lying between them. Germline values: CDR1 SGHNT, CDR2 YENEEA. CDR3 length equals 13 residues. TCRdb's copy holds only in-frame clones and misses some; the assay was immunoSEQ multiplex PCR. The sample records about 43,000 clones, about four fifths being singletons. The chain carries TRBV11-3 and TRBJ2-3; no reliable D call. The specimen was peripheral blood. The TCR was taken from a woman of 80 years or more with acute or convalescent COVID-19. CDR3 residues: CASRPPGWDTQYF. Written as DNA, the CDR3 is TGTGCCAGCAGGCCCCCCGGGTGGGATACGCAGTATTTT.